Reported below is one TCR beta chain. The data derive from a study of blood T cell repertoires in COVID-19. The wider study: Acute and convalescent COVID-19 specimens originated in the United States, Italy and Spain. Sources were T cells, B-cell-depleted T cells, or PBMCs; the material itself was cDNA or gDNA.

The authors' processing: Amplification of reference gene primers was used by the study to estimate nucleated cell counts. The protocol was immunoSEQ multiplex PCR, while the TCRdb copy is restricted to in-frame clones and leaves out a portion. D and trimming were read from the DNA, whereas the V and J calls and clone size are those reported in that table. The table includes about 210,000 clones, about four fifths detected once. The length of the CDR3 is 15 residues. V lost 3 bases and J lost 2, with 13 bases in between. Germline CDR1 is MNHEY and CDR2 is SVGAGI. This clonotype was sampled from a woman in her thirties or forties with active or convalescent COVID-19. The source material was peripheral blood. The chain has TRBV6-5 and TRBJ1-2, with D perhaps TRBD1 (6 bases). Here the CDR3 reads CASSYGDRRNYGYTF. The CDR3 DNA follows: TGTGCCAGCAGTTATGGAGACAGGAGGAACTATGGCTACACCTTC.